Listed below are T cell receptor beta chains from one sample, sequenced in a study of CXCR4 blockade with PD-1 therapy in pancreatic cancer. Using immunoSEQ multiplex PCR, the repertoire was profiled, and TCRdb retains in-frame clones only, with some absent. Altogether about 7,400 clones are present, about 59% being singletons, with the ten largest covering 5.5% to 8.5%. Specimen: tumor tissue. The receptors originated from a human donor with pancreatic ductal adenocarcinoma. Each CDR3 is given with its conserved first and last residue. The D gene is left open where the match is weak. Rows give clone size only sometimes, using once, few, many, or a class for an expanded clone.

J	size	D	V	DNA	CDR3
TRBJ1-2	few	.	TRBV28	TGTGCCAGCAACCCTAGTGGAGTCTATGGCTACACCTTC	CASNPSGVYGYTF
TRBJ2-3	.	.	TRBV11-3	TGTGCCAGCAGCTTAGTTCCCACGGGCACAGATACGCAGTATTTT	CASSLVPTGTDTQYF
TRBJ2-2	once	.	TRBV30	TGTGCCTGGAGTGTCGGAGCCCCCGGAACCGGGGAGCTGTTTTTT	CAWSVGAPGTGELFF
TRBJ1-3	.	.	TRBV29-1	TGCAGCGTGGGAAACAACCCTGGAAACACCATATATTTT	CSVGNNPGNTIYF
TRBJ2-3	few	.	TRBV30	TGTGCCTGGAGTGTTGGGGTGGGGGCGGCAGATACGCAGTATTTT	CAWSVGVGAADTQYF
TRBJ1-3	few	.	TRBV19	TGTGCCAGTAGTATGACAGCCACCAGCTCTGGAAACACCATATATTTT	CASSMTATSSGNTIYF
TRBJ1-4	.	.	TRBV19	TGTGCCAGTAGTACCTACCCGGGGCTTTCTAATGAAAAACTGTTTTTT	CASSTYPGLSNEKLFF
TRBJ1-1	.	.	TRBV18	TGTGCCAGCTCACCAGTGGCGAACACTGAAGCTTTCTTT	CASSPVANTEAFF
TRBJ1-2	.	TRBD1	TRBV28	TGTGCCAGCAGTCTCCCCGGGACAGGCTTTGGCTACACCTTC	CASSLPGTGFGYTF
TRBJ2-3	.	.	TRBV5-1	TGCGCCAGCAGCTTGGGAGGGCCACTCACAGATACGCAGTATTTT	CASSLGGPLTDTQYF
TRBJ2-7	.	TRBD2	TRBV18	TGTGCCAGCTCACTACAAAGCGGGGGGGATTACGAGCAGTACTTC	CASSLQSGGDYEQYF
TRBJ2-2	.	.	TRBV19	TGTGCCAGTAGTCTAATCCGGGACACCGGGGAGCTGTTTTTT	CASSLIRDTGELFF
TRBJ2-6	.	.	TRBV4-1	TGCGCCAGCAGCCAAGAGAAATGGTCTGGGGCCAACGTCCTGACTTTC	CASSQEKWSGANVLTF
TRBJ2-5	.	.	TRBV28	TGTGCCAGCAGTTTCCGACGCCACAGGACCCAAGAGACCCAGTACTTC	CASSFRRHRTQETQYF
TRBJ2-5	few	TRBD2	TRBV19	TGTGCCAGTACGGCGACCACAGCCGGGGCCCGGGAGGCCCAGTACTTC	CASTATTAGAREAQYF
TRBJ1-4	.	.	TRBV6-8	TGTGCCAGCATCCTGACAACCACTAATGAAAAACTGTTTTTT	CASILTTTNEKLFF
TRBJ2-5	once	.	TRBV14	TGTGCCAGCAGCCAAGATTGGGGCAGCTGGGAGACCCAGTACTTC	CASSQDWGSWETQYF
TRBJ2-1	.	.	TRBV15	TGTGCCACCAGCAGAGAAGGCCAGGGTCCCTACAATGAGCAGTTCTTC	CATSREGQGPYNEQFF
TRBJ1-4	.	TRBD1	TRBV19	TGTGCCAGTAGGAGCCGGGACAGGCCATCAGGGGAAAAACTGTTTTTT	CASRSRDRPSGEKLFF
TRBJ2-7	medium-sized	.	TRBV11-3	TGTGCCAGCAGCGCGGACTGGGGAGGATACGAGCAGTACTTC	CASSADWGGYEQYF
TRBJ2-5	few	.	TRBV9	TGTGCCAGCAGCCAAGGAGGGGAGACCCAGTACTTC	CASSQGGETQYF
TRBJ1-5	few	TRBD1	TRBV6-7	TGTGCCAGCAGTGAAAATTCAGGGGGCAGGAAGCCCCAGCATTTT	CASSENSGGRKPQHF
TRBJ2-5	.	.	TRBV19	TGTGCCAGTAGCCTGGACGTAGGGGGAGAGACCCAGTACTTC	CASSLDVGGETQYF
TRBJ1-5	.	TRBD1	TRBV28	TGTGCCAGCAGTCCTATTGACAGGGTCGATCAGCCCCAGCATTTT	CASSPIDRVDQPQHF
TRBJ1-4	.	.	TRBV19	TGTGCCAGTAAATACGGGGATGCAACTAATGAAAAACTGTTTTTT	CASKYGDATNEKLFF
TRBJ2-3	.	TRBD1	TRBV29-1	TGCAGCGTTGATGCCGACAGGGGAGATACGCAGTATTTT	CSVDADRGDTQYF
TRBJ2-7	.	TRBD2	TRBV28	TGTGCCAGCAGCGAGCCGCCTAGCGGGAGAGGCCCATCCTACGAGCAGTACTTC	CASSEPPSGRGPSYEQYF
TRBJ2-7	.	.	TRBV29-1	TGCAGCGTTGAAACCGGGCGAAGCGGCTACGAGCAGTACTTC	CSVETGRSGYEQYF
TRBJ1-4	.	TRBD1	TRBV18	TGTGCCAGCTCACCATGGACAGGGGGCAATGAAAAACTGTTTTTT	CASSPWTGGNEKLFF
TRBJ2-2	few	TRBD1	TRBV6-8	TGTGCCAGCAGTCCCCCCGACAGGGTCACCGGGGAGCTGTTTTTT	CASSPPDRVTGELFF
TRBJ2-2	.	TRBD2	TRBV11-3	TGTGCCAGCGGACCGAAAGGGCGGGAGAGCACCGGGGAGCTGTTTTTT	CASGPKGRESTGELFF
TRBJ1-1	.	.	TRBV5-1	TGCGCCAGCAGCCCTCAGGGACGGGAGACTGAAGCTTTCTTT	CASSPQGRETEAFF
TRBJ2-7	.	.	TRBV14	TGTGCCAGCAGCCAAGGGGTAGGGGCCTACGAGCAGTACTTC	CASSQGVGAYEQYF
TRBJ1-4	few	.	TRBV19	TGTGCCAGTAGTAGATCGAATAATGAAAAACTGTTTTTT	CASSRSNNEKLFF
TRBJ1-5	.	.	TRBV1	TGCGCCAGCAGCCAAGTATTAGGACAGGGGTACAATCAGCCCCAGCATTTT	CASSQVLGQGYNQPQHF
TRBJ2-1	.	.	TRBV28	TGTGCCAGCAGGGGGGTTTACAATGAGCAGTTCTTC	CASRGVYNEQFF
TRBJ2-4	few	.	TRBV18	TGTGCCAGCTCACCCCCGGGCCGAGGGAAAAACATTCAGTACTTC	CASSPPGRGKNIQYF
TRBJ2-2	.	TRBD1	TRBV5-1	TGCGCCAGCAGCTGGGCCGGGACAGGGGAGGCCGGGGAGCTGTTTTTT	CASSWAGTGEAGELFF
TRBJ1-1	.	.	TRBV23-1	TGCGCCAGCACCCACAGTCTGAACACTGAAGCTTTCTTT	CASTHSLNTEAFF
TRBJ1-1	.	.	TRBV18	TGTGCCAGCTCACCAGGGACAAGCACTGAAGCTTTCTTT	CASSPGTSTEAFF
TRBJ2-3	few	.	TRBV9	TGTGCCAGCAGCCCGGGGGGCGGGTGGCGGGCAGATACGCAGTATTTT	CASSPGGGWRADTQYF
TRBJ2-1	once	.	TRBV9	TGTGCCAGCAGCTTAACAGGGATAGGAGAGCAGTTCTTC	CASSLTGIGEQFF
TRBJ2-7	.	TRBD1	TRBV19	TGTGCCAGTAGACAGGGACAGAGGGACGAGCAGTACTTC	CASRQGQRDEQYF
TRBJ1-1	.	.	TRBV18	TGTGCCAGCTCACGCGGAGAGAACACTGAAGCTTTCTTT	CASSRGENTEAFF
TRBJ2-7	few	.	TRBV29-1	TGCAGCGTTGAGGTCCCCTACGTTCGCGAGCAGTACTTC	CSVEVPYVREQYF
TRBJ1-2	few	.	TRBV30	TGTGCCTGGAGCGCTACAGGTGATGATTCGGGCTACACCTTC	CAWSATGDDSGYTF
TRBJ2-7	.	.	TRBV9	TGTGCCAGCAGCTCTTCGGGACTCACCTTCTACGAGCAGTACTTC	CASSSSGLTFYEQYF
TRBJ1-5	once	.	TRBV16	TGTGCCAGCAGCCAATGGGCCAGGGACAATCAGCCCCAGCATTTT	CASSQWARDNQPQHF
TRBJ2-7	.	.	TRBV6-7	TGTGCCAGCAGTATATCCTACGAGCAGTACTTC	CASSISYEQYF
TRBJ2-2	.	TRBD2	TRBV29-1	TGCAGCGTTGAGGGGCTAGCGGGGCGCAACACCGGGGAGCTGTTTTTT	CSVEGLAGRNTGELFF
TRBJ2-5	many	TRBD1	TRBV11-1	TGTGCCAGCAGCTTGAGTTGGCGGGACAGGGGAAAAGAGACCCAGTACTTC	CASSLSWRDRGKETQYF
TRBJ2-2	few	.	TRBV10-2	TGCGCCAGCAGCCCCTTTGGGGAGTCGATCACCGGGGAGCTGTTTTTT	CASSPFGESITGELFF
TRBJ1-2	.	.	TRBV28	TGTGCCAGCAGTTCCCCCAGTCGGACGGCGAACGGGGGCTACACCTTC	CASSSPSRTANGGYTF
TRBJ2-7	few	.	TRBV9	TGTGCCAGCATAACCCGGGAGGGGGCGCTTCGGGAGCAGTACTTC	CASITREGALREQYF
TRBJ2-7	once	TRBD2	TRBV9	TGTGCCAGCAGCCCAGAGACTAGCATGCCCTACGAGCAGTACTTC	CASSPETSMPYEQYF
TRBJ2-5	.	.	TRBV15	TGTGCCACCAGCAGAGATCGGGTTGAAGAGACCCAGTACTTC	CATSRDRVEETQYF
TRBJ1-1	.	.	TRBV18	TGTGCCAGCTCACCATGGGCCCCAGGGGCCGAGAACACTGAAGCTTTCTTT	CASSPWAPGAENTEAFF
TRBJ2-3	few	TRBD2	TRBV7-1	TGTGCCAGCAGCTTCGGACTAGATGATACGCAGTATTTT	CASSFGLDDTQYF
TRBJ2-1	.	TRBD2	TRBV10-2	TGCGCCAGCAGTCCTTCAGCGGGGGGCCCCTACAATGAGCAGTTCTTC	CASSPSAGGPYNEQFF
TRBJ1-4	.	.	TRBV18	TGTGCCAGCTCACTCAGGGACTCCGGGGCTAATGAAAAACTGTTTTTT	CASSLRDSGANEKLFF